A single sample gave rise to the 19 T cell receptor beta chains below, sequenced in a study of cytomegalovirus exposure and HLA in healthy donors. The PCR made use of 60 Vbeta and 13 Jbeta primers. TCRdb's table, derived via immunoSEQ multiplex PCR, lists solely in-frame clones and lacks some. Of about 120,000 clones in the sample, roughly 63% were seen once. The sequenced sample consisted of PBMCs. The source is a man in his forties or fifties in good health and CMV-seropositive.

In its sample, this clone was seen once. The chain combines TRBV28 with TRBJ1-1; TRBD1 is a possible D gene (6 bases). This CDR3 comprises 14 residues. Trimming took 1 base from V and 3 from J, leaving 9 bases between them. Germline CDR1 MDHEN, CDR2 SYDVKM. The CDR3 reads CASSLLSGDTEAFF. CDR3 nucleotides: TGTGCCAGCAGTTTATTATCAGGGGACACTGAAGCTTTCTTT. Complete variable domain (other parts from reference TRBV28 and TRBJ1-1): DVKVTQSSRYLVKRTGEKVFLECVQDMDHENMFWYRQDPGLGLRLIYFSYDVKMKEKGDIPEGYSVSREKKERFSLILESASTNQTSMYLCASSLLSGDTEAFFGQGTRLTVV.

The chain employs TRBV6-4 and TRBJ2-3; 9 positions match TRBD2. CDR1 is MRHNA, CDR2 SNTAGT, per germline. CDR3 length: 14 amino acids. J gave up 0 bases and V 9 bases, and 4 bases lay outside the gene matches. The CDR3 nucleotides read TGTGCCAGTTCCACTAGCGGGAGCACAGATACGCAGTATTTT. Protein product: CASSTSGSTDTQYF.

This clone was detected only once. The rearrangement links TRBV7-9 to TRBJ2-2, with D perhaps matching TRBD2 (5 bases). The CDR3 is 13 residues long. Trimming took off 8 bases at V and 6 bases at J, with 13 bases between the two ends. In germline, CDR1 is SEHNR, CDR2 FQNEAQ (reference sequence). The CDR3 DNA reads as TGTGCCAGCCGACTATTAGGTCCCGGGGAGCTGTTTTTT. Protein product: CASRLLGPGELFF. The full variable domain, rest sourced from reference TRBV7-9 and TRBJ2-2, is DTGVSQNPRHKITKRGQNVTFRCDPISEHNRLYWYRQTLGQGPEFLTYFQNEAQLEKSRLLSDRFSAERPKGSFSTLEIQRTEQGDSAMYLCASRLLGPGELFFGEGSRLTVL.

This chain links TRBV6-6 with TRBJ2-7, with D perhaps TRBD2 (5 bases). The CDR3 has 14 amino acids. Germline V gene lookup returns CDR1 MNHNY and CDR2 SVGAGI (reference sequence). Between the trimmed V and J ends, which lost 6 bases and 0 bases, there was a span of 12 bases. This CDR3 is CASSLGRGSYEQYF. CDR3 DNA: TGTGCCAGCAGCCTCGGACGGGGCTCCTACGAGCAGTACTTC.

The J gene is TRBJ2-7, the V gene TRBV28, with TRBD1 matching 9 bases. The length of the CDR3 is 16 residues. Looked up from germline, CDR1 is MDHEN and CDR2 is SYDVKM. Unmatched junction bases numbered 6, after V lost 0 bases and J lost 3 bases. The CDR3 region has the DNA TGTGCCAGCAGTTTATGGGGGACAGGGAATTTCTACGAGCAGTACTTC. Translating it yields CASSLWGTGNFYEQYF.

The gene calls are TRBV4-1 and TRBJ2-3, with 10 bases aligning to TRBD1. V trimming: 4 bases; J trimming: 1 base; junction bases outside the gene matches: 5. This CDR3 contains 16 residues. Germline V gives CDR1 MGHRA, CDR2 YSYEKL. The CDR3 nucleotides are TGCGCCAGCAGCCCAGGGACAGGGGCCCGCACAGATACGCAGTATTTT. Protein: CASSPGTGARTDTQYF.

V usage is TRBV9 and J usage is TRBJ2-3; D perhaps matches TRBD2 (5 bases). Germline values: CDR1 SGDLS, CDR2 YYNGEE. V was trimmed by 0 bases and J by 0 bases, leaving 8 bases between them. The CDR3 runs 15 residues. The CDR3 here is CASSVGGSSTDTQYF. CDR3 nucleotides: TGTGCCAGCAGCGTAGGAGGGTCCAGCACAGATACGCAGTATTTT. The full variable domain, with the rest looked up from reference TRBV9 and TRBJ2-3, is DSGVTQTPKHLITATGQRVTLRCSPRSGDLSVYWYQQSLDQGLQFLIQYYNGEERAKGNILERFSAQQFPDLHSELNLSSLELGDSALYFCASSVGGSSTDTQYFGPGTRLTVL.

This chain connects TRBV7-9 to TRBJ2-1, with 7 bases identical to TRBD1. Per the germline V gene, CDR1 is SEHNR and CDR2 is FQNEAQ (reference sequence). There are 12 residues in the CDR3. V gave up 5 bases and J gave up 10 bases; unmatched junction bases: 5. CDR3 in DNA: TGTGCCAGCAGCGTAGAACAGGGGGAGCAGTTCTTC. Amino acid sequence: CASSVEQGEQFF.

This sequence joins TRBV29-1 and TRBJ1-2; D is uncertain. Per the germline V gene, CDR1 is SQVTM and CDR2 is ANQGSEA. The ends were cut back, 1 base at V and 4 bases at J, with 10 bases in the middle. The CDR3 loop spans 13 amino acids. CDR3 in amino acids: CSVEGWQAYGYTF. CDR3 DNA: TGCAGCGTTGAAGGGTGGCAGGCCTATGGCTACACCTTC.

J is TRBJ2-7 and V is TRBV19; tentatively, D is TRBD1 (5 bases). The length of the CDR3 is 19 residues. Trimming left V 3 bases short and J 2 bases short, with 26 bases between. Germline V gives CDR1 LNHDA, CDR2 SQIVND (reference sequence). The CDR3 bases are TGTGCCAGTAGTATCGGAACAGAAGGTCTGGGGCGTAGGCCCTACGAGCAGTACTTC. Amino acids: CASSIGTEGLGRRPYEQYF. The whole variable domain, remainder taken from reference TRBV19 and TRBJ2-7, is DGGITQSPKYLFRKEGQNVTLSCEQNLNHDAMYWYRQDPGQGLRLIYYSQIVNDFQKGDIAEGYSVSREKKESFPLTVTSAQKNPTAFYLCASSIGTEGLGRRPYEQYFGPGTRLTVT.

This clone was detected only a few times. This rearrangement joins TRBV7-3 to TRBJ2-1; D is uncertain. The V end was cut by 2 bases, the J end by 8 bases, with 10 bases between. Germline CDR1 is SGHTA and CDR2 is FQGTGA. CDR3 length: 13 residues. CDR3 residues: CASSLGRSDEQFF. CDR3 DNA: TGTGCCAGCAGCTTAGGCAGGTCGGATGAGCAGTTCTTC.

The chain is built from TRBV7-9 and TRBJ2-3; tentatively, D is TRBD2 (7 bases). This CDR3 has 16 residues. Between the trimmed V and J ends, which lost 2 bases and 2 bases, there was a span of 14 bases. CDR1 SEHNR and CDR2 FQNEAQ come from the germline V gene (reference sequence). The CDR3 spells CASSLWGGGATDTQYF. In DNA, the CDR3 is TGTGCCAGCAGCTTATGGGGTGGGGGGGCCACAGATACGCAGTATTTT.

V usage is TRBV5-6 and J usage is TRBJ1-5, with D possibly being TRBD1 (5 bases). This CDR3 region has 14 residues. Germline V gene lookup returns CDR1 SGHDT and CDR2 YYEEEE. Trimming took 1 base from V and 9 from J, leaving 14 bases between them. CDR3 DNA sequence: TGTGCCAGCAGCTTGAGTGGAGGGGTCCGGCCCCAGCATTTT. Its translation is CASSLSGGVRPQHF.

The chain carries TRBV5-1 and TRBJ2-2; 7 positions agree with TRBD1. The V and J ends lost 2 bases and 0 bases, in that order; junction bases with no gene match: 1. CDR3 size: 15 residues. Germline V gene sequence: CDR1 SGHRS, CDR2 YFSETQ. The CDR3: CASSLGTANTGELFF. CDR3 sequence (DNA): TGCGCCAGCAGCTTAGGGACAGCGAACACCGGGGAGCTGTTTTTT.

V gene TRBV6-5 combines with J gene TRBJ2-7; 10 bases line up with TRBD2. CDR1 and CDR2 (germline): MNHEY, SVGAGI. V dropped 6 bases and J dropped 1; count of bases not matched to a gene: 3. The CDR3 loop spans 14 amino acids. The DNA for the CDR3 is TGTGCCAGCAGCGGACTAGCGGAATCCTACGAGCAGTACTTC. Translation gives CASSGLAESYEQYF.

The chain employs TRBV11-3 and TRBJ1-4; D is possibly TRBD1 (5 bases). The V end lost 3 bases, the J end lost 8 bases, and 16 bases lay between the germline ends. Germline values: CDR1 SGHNT, CDR2 YENEEA. The CDR3 is 15 amino acids. The CDR3 DNA sequence: TGTGCCAGCAGCTTGCGGGGCCAGAAGGTGGAAAAACTGTTTTTT. Residues: CASSLRGQKVEKLFF.

The table lists this clone with a few counts. Given a far larger clone just one base away, this is likely a sequencing read error. The genes are TRBV5-6 and TRBJ1-2; 7 bases agree with TRBD1. This CDR3 has 13 residues. The germline V gene has CDR1 SGHDT and CDR2 YYEEEE. For the CDR3, the DNA is TGTGCCATCAGCCCTGACAGGGTGTATGGCTACACCTTC. Translated, it gives CAISPDRVYGYTF.

The rearrangement joins TRBV4-3 to TRBJ2-1; 7 bases line up with TRBD2. The trim removed 0 bases at V and 5 bases at J, leaving 4 bases unmatched. This CDR3 has 15 residues. Germline lookup yields CDR1 LGHNA and CDR2 YSLEER. CDR3 bases: TGCGCCAGCAGCCAAGATGGACTAGTAAACAATGAGCAGTTCTTC. This encodes CASSQDGLVNNEQFF.

The gene calls are TRBV14 and TRBJ1-2; D gene unclear. V dropped 1 base and J dropped 5 bases, with 8 bases sitting between them. CDR3 length: 13 residues. CDR1 is SGHDN, CDR2 FVKESK, per germline. The CDR3 nucleotides read TGTGCCAGCAGCCAAGGACAACGATATGGCTACACCTTC. Encoded protein: CASSQGQRYGYTF.